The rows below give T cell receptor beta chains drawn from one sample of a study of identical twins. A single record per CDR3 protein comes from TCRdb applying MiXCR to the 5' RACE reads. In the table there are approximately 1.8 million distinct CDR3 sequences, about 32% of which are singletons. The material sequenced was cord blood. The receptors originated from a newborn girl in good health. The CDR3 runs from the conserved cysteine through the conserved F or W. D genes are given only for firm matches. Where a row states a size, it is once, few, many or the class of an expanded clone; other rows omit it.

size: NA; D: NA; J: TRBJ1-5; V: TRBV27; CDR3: CASSLGEAVQPQHF; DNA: TGTGCCAGCAGTTTAGGGGAGGCGGTTCAGCCCCAGCATTTT
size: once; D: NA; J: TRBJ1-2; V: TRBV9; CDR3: CASGVAAGLDGYTF; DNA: TGTGCCAGCGGCGTCGCCGCAGGGTTGGATGGCTACACCTTC
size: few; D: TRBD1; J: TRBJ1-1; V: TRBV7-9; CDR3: CASSLVGTGPNTEAFF; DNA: TGTGCCAGCAGCTTAGTTGGGACAGGCCCTAACACTGAAGCTTTCTTT
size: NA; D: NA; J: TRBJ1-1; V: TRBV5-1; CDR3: CASSPNRVWDTEAFF; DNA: TGCGCCAGCAGCCCCAACAGGGTTTGGGACACTGAAGCTTTCTTT
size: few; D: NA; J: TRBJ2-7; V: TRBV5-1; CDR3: CASTRLVGPYEQYF; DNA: TGCGCCAGCACTAGACTAGTAGGTCCCTACGAGCAGTACTTC
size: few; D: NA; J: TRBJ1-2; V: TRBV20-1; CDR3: CSARDARGESYGYTF; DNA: TGCAGTGCTAGAGATGCCAGGGGAGAGAGCTATGGCTACACCTTC
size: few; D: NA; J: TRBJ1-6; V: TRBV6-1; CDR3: CASREGSNSPLHF; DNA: TGTGCCAGCAGAGAGGGCTCGAATTCACCCCTCCACTTT
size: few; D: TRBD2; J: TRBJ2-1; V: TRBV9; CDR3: CASSVVPAGAVYEQFF; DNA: TGTGCCAGCAGCGTAGTTCCAGCGGGAGCGGTATATGAGCAGTTCTTC
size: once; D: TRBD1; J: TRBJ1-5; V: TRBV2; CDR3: CASSEPRDRNQPQHF; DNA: TGTGCCAGCAGTGAACCCCGGGACAGGAATCAGCCCCAGCATTTT
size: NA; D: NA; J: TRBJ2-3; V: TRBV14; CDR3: CASSQEAGRIWDTQYF; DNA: TGTGCCAGCAGCCAAGAGGCGGGGCGGATCTGGGATACGCAGTATTTT
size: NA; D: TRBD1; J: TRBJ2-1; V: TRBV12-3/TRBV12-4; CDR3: CASSLQGTGGGNEQFF; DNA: TGTGCCAGCAGTTTGCAGGGGACAGGGGGCGGGAATGAGCAGTTCTTC
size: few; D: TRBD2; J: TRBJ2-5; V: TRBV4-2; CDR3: CASSQEGAGGETQYF; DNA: TGTGCCAGCAGCCAAGAGGGAGCGGGAGGGGAGACCCAGTACTTC
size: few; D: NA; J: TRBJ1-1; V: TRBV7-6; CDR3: CASSALGGAMNTEAFF; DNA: TGTGCCAGCAGCGCCCTAGGCGGGGCGATGAACACTGAAGCTTTCTTT
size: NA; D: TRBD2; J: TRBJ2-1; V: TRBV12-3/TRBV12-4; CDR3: CASSSPLAGGPHGVKNIQFF; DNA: TGTGCCAGCAGTTCCCCCCTAGCGGGAGGGCCCCATGGCGTCAAAAACATTCAGTTCTTC
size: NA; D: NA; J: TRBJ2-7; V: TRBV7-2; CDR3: CASSHGRSLGSYNEQYF; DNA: TGTGCCAGCAGTCACGGGCGTAGTCTGGGCTCCTACAATGAGCAGTACTTC
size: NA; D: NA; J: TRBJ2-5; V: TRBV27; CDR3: CASSFRDETQYF; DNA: TGTGCCAGCAGTTTTAGGGATGAGACCCAGTACTTC
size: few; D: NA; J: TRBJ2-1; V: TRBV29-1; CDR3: CSVQTPRLESYNEQFF; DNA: TGCAGCGTCCAAACTCCCCGACTGGAATCCTACAATGAGCAGTTCTTC
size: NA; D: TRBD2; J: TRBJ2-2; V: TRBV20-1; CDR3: CSARVSGGRTGELFF; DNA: TGCAGTGCTAGAGTGAGTGGCGGGAGAACCGGGGAGCTGTTTTTT
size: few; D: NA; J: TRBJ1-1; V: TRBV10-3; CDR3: CAISEGSIFEAFF; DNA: TGTGCCATCAGTGAAGGGTCGATTTTTGAAGCTTTCTTT
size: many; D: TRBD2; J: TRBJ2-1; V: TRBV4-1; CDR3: CASSPSGLAEQFF; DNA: TGCGCCAGCAGCCCCTCAGGACTAGCGGAGCAGTTCTTC
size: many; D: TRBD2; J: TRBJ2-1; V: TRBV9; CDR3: CASSVVGTSSYNEQFF; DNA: TGTGCCAGCAGCGTAGTAGGGACTAGCTCCTACAATGAGCAGTTCTTC
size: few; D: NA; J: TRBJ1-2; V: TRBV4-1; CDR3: CASSTLTGANYGYTF; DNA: TGCGCCAGCAGCACACTGACAGGAGCTAACTATGGCTACACCTTC
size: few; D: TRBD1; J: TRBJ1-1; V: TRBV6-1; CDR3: CASSDIVLRGRGTEAFF; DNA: TGTGCCAGCAGTGATATCGTCTTGAGGGGGCGGGGCACTGAAGCTTTCTTT
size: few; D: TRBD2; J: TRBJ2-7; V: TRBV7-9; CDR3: CASGGGLYEQYF; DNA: TGTGCCAGCGGCGGGGGTCTCTACGAGCAGTACTTC
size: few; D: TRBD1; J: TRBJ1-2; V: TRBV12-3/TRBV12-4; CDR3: CASIDRGLSGDGYTF; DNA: TGTGCCAGCATCGACAGGGGCCTTTCAGGGGATGGCTACACCTTC
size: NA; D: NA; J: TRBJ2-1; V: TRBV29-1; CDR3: CSVVPGDSPYNEQFF; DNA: TGCAGCGTTGTCCCGGGGGATAGCCCCTACAATGAGCAGTTCTTC
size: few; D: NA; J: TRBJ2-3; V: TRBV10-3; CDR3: CAINGGTDTQYF; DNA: TGTGCCATCAACGGGGGCACAGATACGCAGTATTTT
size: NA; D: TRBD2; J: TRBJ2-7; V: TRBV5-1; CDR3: CASRTSGDEQYF; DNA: TGCGCCAGCAGGACTAGCGGGGACGAGCAGTACTTC
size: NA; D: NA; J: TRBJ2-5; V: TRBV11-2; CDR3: CASSSPTSIRRGEQYF; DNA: TGTGCCAGCAGCTCTCCAACTAGCATACGTCGAGGTGAGCAGTACTTC
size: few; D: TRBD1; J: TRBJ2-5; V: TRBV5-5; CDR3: CASSLEAGGFETQYF; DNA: TGTGCCAGCAGCTTGGAAGCAGGGGGCTTTGAGACCCAGTACTTC
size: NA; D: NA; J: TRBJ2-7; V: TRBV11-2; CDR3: CASSLEGRAHEQYF; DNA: TGTGCCAGCAGCTTAGAGGGCAGGGCCCACGAGCAGTACTTC
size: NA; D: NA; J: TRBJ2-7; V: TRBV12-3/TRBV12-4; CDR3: CASSFNGNYEQYF; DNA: TGTGCCAGCAGTTTTAACGGGAACTACGAGCAGTACTTC
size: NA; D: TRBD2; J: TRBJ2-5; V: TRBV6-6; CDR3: CASSYAGGLAGVKTQYF; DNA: TGTGCCAGCAGTTACGCAGGGGGACTAGCGGGAGTAAAGACCCAGTACTTC
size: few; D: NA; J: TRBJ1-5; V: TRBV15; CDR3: CATSRTVTNQPQHF; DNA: TGTGCCACCAGCAGGACAGTTACCAATCAGCCCCAGCATTTT
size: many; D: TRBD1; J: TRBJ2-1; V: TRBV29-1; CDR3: CSVGQGYNEQFF; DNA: TGCAGCGTTGGACAGGGGTATAATGAGCAGTTCTTC
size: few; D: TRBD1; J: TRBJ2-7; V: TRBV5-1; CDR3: CASSVTGITYEQYF; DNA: TGCGCCAGCTCGGTGACAGGGATTACCTACGAGCAGTACTTC
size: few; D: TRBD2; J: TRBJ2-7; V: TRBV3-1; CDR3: CASSQFPTSGSGILEYEQYF; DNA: TGTGCCAGCAGCCAATTCCCGACTAGCGGGAGCGGAATCTTGGAGTACGAGCAGTACTTC
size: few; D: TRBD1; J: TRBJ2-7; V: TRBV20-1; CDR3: CSANKDRAREQYF; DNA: TGCAGTGCTAATAAGGACAGGGCGAGAGAGCAGTACTTC
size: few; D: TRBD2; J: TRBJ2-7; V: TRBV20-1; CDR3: CSASRLARSYEQYF; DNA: TGCAGTGCCTCAAGACTAGCCCGCTCCTACGAGCAGTACTTC
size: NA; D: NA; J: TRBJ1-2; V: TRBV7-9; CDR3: CASSIMARNYGYTF; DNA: TGTGCCAGCAGCATTATGGCCAGGAACTATGGCTACACCTTC
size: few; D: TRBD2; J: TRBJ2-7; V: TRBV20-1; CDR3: CSARLGTSGYEQYF; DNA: TGCAGTGCTCGACTCGGGACTAGCGGCTACGAGCAGTACTTC
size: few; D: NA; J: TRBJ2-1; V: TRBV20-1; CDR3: CSARGLHLYNEQFF; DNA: TGCAGTGCTAGAGGTCTCCACCTCTACAATGAGCAGTTCTTC
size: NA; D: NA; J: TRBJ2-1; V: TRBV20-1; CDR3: CSASIKRAYNEQFF; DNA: TGCAGTGCTAGTATCAAGCGGGCGTACAATGAGCAGTTCTTC
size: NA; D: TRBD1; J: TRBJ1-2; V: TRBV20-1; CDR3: CSARDRLRTGPTNYGYTF; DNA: TGCAGTGCTAGAGATAGGTTGAGGACAGGGCCTACTAACTATGGCTACACCTTC
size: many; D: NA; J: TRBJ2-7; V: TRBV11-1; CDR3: CASSSGSCYEQYF; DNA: TGTGCCAGCAGCTCCGGGAGTTGTTACGAGCAGTACTTC
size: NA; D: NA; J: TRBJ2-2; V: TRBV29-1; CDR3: CSVEEGGHNTGELFF; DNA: TGCAGCGTTGAAGAGGGGGGACACAACACCGGGGAGCTGTTTTTT
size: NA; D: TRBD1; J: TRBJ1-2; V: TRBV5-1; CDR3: CASSFRSGGNYGYTF; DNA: TGCGCCAGCAGCTTTAGATCAGGGGGGAACTATGGCTACACCTTC